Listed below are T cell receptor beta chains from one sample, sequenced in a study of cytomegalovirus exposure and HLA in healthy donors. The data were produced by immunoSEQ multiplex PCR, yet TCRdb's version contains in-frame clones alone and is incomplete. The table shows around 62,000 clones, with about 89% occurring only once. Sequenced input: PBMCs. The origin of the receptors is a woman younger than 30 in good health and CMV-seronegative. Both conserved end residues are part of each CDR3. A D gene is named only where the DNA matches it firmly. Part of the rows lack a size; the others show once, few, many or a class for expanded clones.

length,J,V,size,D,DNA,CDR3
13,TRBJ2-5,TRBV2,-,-,TGTGCCAGCAGTGAAGCGCTTCGGGAGACCCAGTACTTC,CASSEALRETQYF
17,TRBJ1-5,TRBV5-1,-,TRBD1,TGCGCCAGCAGCTTGGGGAGCCCCGGGACAGGGGTTCAGCCCCAGCATTTT,CASSLGSPGTGVQPQHF
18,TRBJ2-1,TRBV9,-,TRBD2,TGTGCCAGCAGCGTTGATCCCGGGCTAGCGGGGGGTCTAAGCGAGCAGTTCTTC,CASSVDPGLAGGLSEQFF
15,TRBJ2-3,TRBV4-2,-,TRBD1,TGTGCCAGCAGCCCGACAGGGGATTCCACAGATACGCAGTATTTT,CASSPTGDSTDTQYF
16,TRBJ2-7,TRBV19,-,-,TGTGCCAGTAGTATAGGCGGCGGAGGGGCCCCCTACGAGCAGTACTTC,CASSIGGGGAPYEQYF
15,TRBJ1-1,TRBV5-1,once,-,TGCGCCAGCACCAAGGGGGGCGGGGGCATCGCTGAAGCTTTCTTT,CASTKGGGGIAEAFF
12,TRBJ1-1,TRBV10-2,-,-,TGCGCCAGCAGTCCAACAGGGACTGAAGCTTTCTTT,CASSPTGTEAFF
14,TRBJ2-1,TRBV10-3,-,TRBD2,TGTGCCATCAACCGGGGGGGCTCCTACAATGAGCAGTTCTTC,CAINRGGSYNEQFF
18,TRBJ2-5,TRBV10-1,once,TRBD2,TGCGCCAACAGAGAGCGGGAGGGCCTCCTGTCGATTAAAGAGACCCAGTACTTC,CANREREGLLSIKETQYF
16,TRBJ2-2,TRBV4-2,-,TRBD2,TGTGCCAGCAGCCCACACGCGCGGGAGGACACCGGGGAGCTGTTTTTT,CASSPHAREDTGELFF
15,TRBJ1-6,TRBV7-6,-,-,TGTGCCAGCAGCTTAGGGCAGATCGATAATTCACCCCTCCACTTT,CASSLGQIDNSPLHF
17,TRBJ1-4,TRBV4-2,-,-,TGTGCCAGCAGCCAAGCGTTTTTAACAGGACATAATGAAAAACTGTTTTTT,CASSQAFLTGHNEKLFF
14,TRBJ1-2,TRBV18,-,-,TGTGCCAGCTCACCTAGTCAGGGGAACTATGGCTACACCTTC,CASSPSQGNYGYTF
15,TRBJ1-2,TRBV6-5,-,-,TGTGCCAGCAGTTACTCGAACGACGGGTGGAATGGCTACACCTTC,CASSYSNDGWNGYTF
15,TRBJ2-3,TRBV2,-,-,TGTGCCAGCAGGGCGGGGACCACTGATACAGATACGCAGTATTTT,CASRAGTTDTDTQYF
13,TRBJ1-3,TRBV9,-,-,TGTGCCAGCAGCGTGCTAGGGAGCAACACCATATATTTT,CASSVLGSNTIYF
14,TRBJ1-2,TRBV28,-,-,TGTGCCAGCAGCCCGCAGGGGACTAACTATGGCTACACCTTC,CASSPQGTNYGYTF
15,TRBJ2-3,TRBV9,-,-,TGTGCCAGCAGCCTCCCCGGGGTCTTCGCAGATACGCAGTATTTT,CASSLPGVFADTQYF
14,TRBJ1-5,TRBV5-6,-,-,TGTGCCAGCAGCTTGTATGCGTCGGTTCAGCCCCAGCATTTT,CASSLYASVQPQHF
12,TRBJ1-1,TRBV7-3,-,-,TGTGCCAGCGCCATTAAGGGGACTGAAGCTTTCTTT,CASAIKGTEAFF
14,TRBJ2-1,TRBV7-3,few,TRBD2,TGTGCCAGCAGCCTTAGCGGGGGTACCAATGAGCAGTTCTTC,CASSLSGGTNEQFF
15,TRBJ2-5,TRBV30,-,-,TGTGCCTGGACGGTCGGGGCAACTCAGGGGGAGACCCAGTACTTC,CAWTVGATQGETQYF
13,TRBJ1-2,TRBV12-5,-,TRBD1,TGTGCTAGTGGTCAGAGGGGGCGCGCTGGCTACACCTTC,CASGQRGRAGYTF
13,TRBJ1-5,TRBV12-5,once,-,TGTGCTAGTGAGGCAGGGGCCAATCAGCCCCAGCATTTT,CASEAGANQPQHF
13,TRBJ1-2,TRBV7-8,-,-,TGTGCCAGCAGCTTAGTGCGGGAGAATGGCTACACCTTC,CASSLVRENGYTF
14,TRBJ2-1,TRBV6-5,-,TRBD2,TGTGCCAGCAGTTGGGGGAGGGCCAACAATGAGCAGTTCTTC,CASSWGRANNEQFF
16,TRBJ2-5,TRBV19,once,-,TGTGCCAGTAGTATGGGTTCCCGGGCAGGGCAAGAGACCCAGTACTTC,CASSMGSRAGQETQYF
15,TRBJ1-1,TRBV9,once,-,TGTGCCAGCAGCGTAGAGCCGGGGGTCTACACTGAAGCTTTCTTT,CASSVEPGVYTEAFF
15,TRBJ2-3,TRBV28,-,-,TGTGCCAGCACTTCCGCGGGCGGAAGCACAGATACGCAGTATTTT,CASTSAGGSTDTQYF
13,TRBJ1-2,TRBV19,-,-,TGTGCCACTCACCCGCCCAGAGGCTATGGCTACACCTTC,CATHPPRGYGYTF
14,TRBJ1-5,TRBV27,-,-,TGTGCCAGCAGACGCGGACAGAACAATCAGCCCCAGCATTTT,CASRRGQNNQPQHF
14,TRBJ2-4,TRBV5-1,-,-,TGCGCCAGCAGCTTGCGATTTCAAGCCAACATTCAGTACTTC,CASSLRFQANIQYF
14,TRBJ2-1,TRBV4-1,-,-,TGCGCCAGCAGCCAAGTTTCGGTCCCCAATGAGCAGTTCTTC,CASSQVSVPNEQFF
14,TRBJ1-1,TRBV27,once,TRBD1,TGTGCCAGCAGCTCAGGGACAGGGGACACTGAAGCTTTCTTT,CASSSGTGDTEAFF
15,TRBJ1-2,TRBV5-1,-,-,TGCGCCAGCAGCTTGGAAGCCCCAGGGATTGGGAGCTACACCTTC,CASSLEAPGIGSYTF
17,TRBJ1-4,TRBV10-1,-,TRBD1,TGCGCCAGCACCCGGACAGGGGGCCCTGCAACTAATGAAAAACTGTTTTTT,CASTRTGGPATNEKLFF
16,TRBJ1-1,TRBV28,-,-,TGTGCCAGCAGTTTGGGAGCTTCGGGCGCGAACACTGAAGCTTTCTTT,CASSLGASGANTEAFF
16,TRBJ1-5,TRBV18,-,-,TGTGCCAGCTCAGGGATGGGACAAGGTAGCAATCAGCCCCAGCATTTT,CASSGMGQGSNQPQHF
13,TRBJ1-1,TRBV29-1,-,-,TGCAGCGGGGCTTCGGGGTCGAACACTGAAGCTTTCTTT,CSGASGSNTEAFF
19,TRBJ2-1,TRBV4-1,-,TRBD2,TGCGCCAGCAGCCAAGTGCCGGGACTAGCGGGGGGATCCTACAATGAGCAGTTCTTC,CASSQVPGLAGGSYNEQFF
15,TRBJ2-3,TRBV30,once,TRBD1,TGTGCCTGGAGTAAGGGACAGGGCAGCACAGATACGCAGTATTTT,CAWSKGQGSTDTQYF
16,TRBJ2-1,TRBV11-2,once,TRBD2,TGTGCCAGCACTAAACTGACTAGCTTATCCTACAATGAGCAGTTCTTC,CASTKLTSLSYNEQFF
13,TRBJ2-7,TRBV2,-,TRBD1,TGTGCCAGCTTACAGGGGAGCTCCTACGAGCAGTACTTC,CASLQGSSYEQYF
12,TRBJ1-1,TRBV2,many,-,TGTGCCAGCAGTGATGGGAGACGAGGGGCTTTCTTT,CASSDGRRGAFF
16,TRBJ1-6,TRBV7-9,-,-,TGTGCCAGCAGCTTTATTCGGGTCACTCATAATTCACCCCTCCACTTT,CASSFIRVTHNSPLHF
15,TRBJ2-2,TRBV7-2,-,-,TGTGCCAGCAGCTTCGCGGCAGCGAACACCGGGGAGCTGTTTTTT,CASSFAAANTGELFF
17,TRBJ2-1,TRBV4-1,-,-,TGCGCCAGCAGCCAAGAAGGTGGGCTCGAATGGGTGAATGAGCAGTTCTTC,CASSQEGGLEWVNEQFF
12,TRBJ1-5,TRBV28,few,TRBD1,TGTGCCAGCAGACAGGGGTATCAGCCCCAGCATTTT,CASRQGYQPQHF
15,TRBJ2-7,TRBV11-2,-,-,TGTGCCAGCAGCCCGACGCGTACCGGACTTTACGAGCAGTACTTC,CASSPTRTGLYEQYF
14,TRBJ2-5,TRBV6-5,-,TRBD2,TGTGCCAGCAGTGTAGCGGGAGGGCCAGAGACCCAGTACTTC,CASSVAGGPETQYF
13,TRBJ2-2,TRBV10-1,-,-,TGCGCCAGCAGTGAGCTTTTGCGCGGGGAGCTGTTTTTT,CASSELLRGELFF